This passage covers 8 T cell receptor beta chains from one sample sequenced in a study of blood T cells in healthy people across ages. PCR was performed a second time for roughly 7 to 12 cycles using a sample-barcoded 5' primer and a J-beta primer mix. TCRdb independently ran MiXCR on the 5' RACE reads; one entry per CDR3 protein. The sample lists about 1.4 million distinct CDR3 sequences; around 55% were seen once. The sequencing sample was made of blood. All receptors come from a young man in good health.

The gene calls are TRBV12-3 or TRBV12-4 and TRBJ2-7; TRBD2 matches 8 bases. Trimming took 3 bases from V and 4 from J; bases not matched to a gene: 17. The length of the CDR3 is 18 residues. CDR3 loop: CASSFREGPGLGSYEQYF. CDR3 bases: TGTGCCAGCAGTTTTAGAGAGGGCCCGGGACTAGGGAGTTACGAGCAGTACTTC.

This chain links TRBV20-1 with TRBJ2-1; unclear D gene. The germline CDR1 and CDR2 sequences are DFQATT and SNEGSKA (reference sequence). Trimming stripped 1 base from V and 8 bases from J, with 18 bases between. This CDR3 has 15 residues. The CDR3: CSARGLGGPVDEQFF. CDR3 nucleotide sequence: TGCAGTGCTAGAGGCCTGGGCGGACCCGTGGATGAGCAGTTCTTC.

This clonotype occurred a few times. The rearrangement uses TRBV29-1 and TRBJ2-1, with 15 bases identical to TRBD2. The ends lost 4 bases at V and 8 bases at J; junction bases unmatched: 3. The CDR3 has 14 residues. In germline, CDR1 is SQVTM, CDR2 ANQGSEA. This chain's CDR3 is CSVAGTSGGYEQFF. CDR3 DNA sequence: TGCAGCGTTGCCGGGACTAGCGGGGGGTATGAGCAGTTCTTC.

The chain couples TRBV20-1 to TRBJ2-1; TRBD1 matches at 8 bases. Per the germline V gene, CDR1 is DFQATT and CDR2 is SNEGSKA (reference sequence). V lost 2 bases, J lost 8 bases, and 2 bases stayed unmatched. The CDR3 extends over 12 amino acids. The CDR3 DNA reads TGCAGTGCTAGACGACAGGGGCATGAGCAGTTCTTC. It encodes CSARRQGHEQFF.

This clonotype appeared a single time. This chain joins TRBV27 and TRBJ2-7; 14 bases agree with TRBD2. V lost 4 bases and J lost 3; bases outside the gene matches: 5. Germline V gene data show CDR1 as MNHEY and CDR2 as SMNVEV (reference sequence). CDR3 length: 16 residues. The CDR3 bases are TGTGCCAGCAGTTCGGGACTAGCGGGAGCCAACTACGAGCAGTACTTC. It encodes CASSSGLAGANYEQYF.

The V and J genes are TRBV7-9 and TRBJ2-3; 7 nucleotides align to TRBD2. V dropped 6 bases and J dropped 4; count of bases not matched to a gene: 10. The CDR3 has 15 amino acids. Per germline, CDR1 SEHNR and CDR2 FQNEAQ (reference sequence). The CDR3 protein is CASSWGGPPADTQYF. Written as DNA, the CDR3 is TGTGCCAGCAGTTGGGGGGGACCCCCCGCAGATACGCAGTATTTT.

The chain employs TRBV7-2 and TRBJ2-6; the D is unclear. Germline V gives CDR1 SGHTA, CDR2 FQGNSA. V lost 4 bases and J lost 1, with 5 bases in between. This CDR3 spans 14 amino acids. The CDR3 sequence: CASSWWSGANVLTF. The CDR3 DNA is TGTGCCAGCAGCTGGTGGTCTGGGGCCAACGTCCTGACTTTC.

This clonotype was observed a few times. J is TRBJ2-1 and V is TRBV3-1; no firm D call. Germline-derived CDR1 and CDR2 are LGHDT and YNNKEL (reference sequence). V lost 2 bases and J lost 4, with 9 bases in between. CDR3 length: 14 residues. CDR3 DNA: TGTGCCAGCAGCCAAAGGGCCGAATACAATGAGCAGTTCTTC. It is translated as CASSQRAEYNEQFF.